Presented here are 28 T cell receptor beta chains from one specimen sequenced in a study of CD8 T cells in ankylosing spondylitis. MiXCR, applied by TCRdb to the 5' RACE reads, yields one record per CDR3 protein. The sample has around 340,000 distinct CDR3 sequences; roughly 14% are singletons. Material for sequencing was blood, either unsorted or a sorted T cell fraction (not recorded which). The receptor set was obtained from a male donor with ankylosing spondylitis or in good health (not recorded which).

The V call is TRBV7-9, the J call TRBJ2-2; 9 bases fit TRBD1. After removal of 6 bases from V and 5 bases from J, the junction contained 7 bases not matched to a gene. CDR1 and CDR2 from the germline V gene are SEHNR and FQNEAQ (reference sequence). The CDR3 contains 15 residues. The CDR3 DNA sequence: TGTGCCAGCAGGAGCGGGACAGGGAGGACCGGGGAGCTGTTTTTT. It yields the protein CASRSGTGRTGELFF.

The chain links TRBV3-1 to TRBJ2-7; D remains unclear. Trimming pared 1 base from V and 8 bases from J, leaving 6 bases between. CDR3 length: 11 amino acids. Germline CDR1 is LGHDT and CDR2 is YNNKEL (reference sequence). In DNA, the CDR3 is TGTGCCAGCAGCCAAGTGGATAAGCAGTACTTC. It encodes CASSQVDKQYF.

The chain links TRBV27 to TRBJ2-5; a possible D gene is TRBD2 (6 bases). The CDR3 covers 15 residues. Germline-derived CDR1 and CDR2 are MNHEY and SMNVEV (reference sequence). V was trimmed by 4 bases and J by 2 bases, leaving 14 bases between them. The CDR3 region is CASSSRMAGQETQYF. DNA for the CDR3: TGTGCCAGCAGTTCCCGGATGGCGGGACAAGAGACCCAGTACTTC.

This chain links TRBV29-1 with TRBJ1-2, with D maybe TRBD1 (5 bases). Germline V gene data show CDR1 as SQVTM and CDR2 as ANQGSEA. The length of the CDR3 is 14 residues. V was clipped by 5 bases and J by 7 bases, with 20 bases between them. As DNA, the CDR3 is TGCAGCGTTTCCCAACTCGGGGCCAACCTTGGCTACACCTTC. This translates into CSVSQLGANLGYTF.

This clonotype showed up just a few times. The chain recombines TRBV14 with TRBJ2-2; D is perhaps TRBD1 or TRBD2 (5 bases each). There are 16 residues in the CDR3. Looked up from germline, CDR1 is SGHDN and CDR2 is FVKESK. The ends were cut back, 5 bases at V and 2 bases at J, with 15 bases in the middle. CDR3 coding DNA: TGTGCCAGCAGCTTCAAATATGGGGGTAACACCGGGGAGCTGTTTTTT. Translation: CASSFKYGGNTGELFF.

The CDR3 region is CASSLDAGGRTGELFF. The CDR3 DNA reads as TGTGCCAGCAGTTTAGATGCGGGGGGGCGCACCGGGGAGCTGTTTTTT. V and J are TRBV12-3 or TRBV12-4 and TRBJ2-2; 9 bases agree with TRBD2. Trimming took 1 base from V and 4 from J; bases not matched to a gene: 4. The CDR3 loop spans 16 amino acids.

In this sample, this clonotype turned up a few times. J is TRBJ2-1 and V is TRBV20-1; no clear D gene. Germline V CDR1 and CDR2: DFQATT, SNEGSKA (reference sequence). The CDR3 is made up of 11 amino acids. The V gene lost 7 bases and the J gene lost 6 bases, with 10 bases spanning the gap. This CDR3 reads CSVQRSNEQFF. The CDR3 DNA sequence: TGCAGTGTCCAGAGGAGCAATGAGCAGTTCTTC.

This clonotype was seen repeatedly, ten times or more. The chain links TRBV4-1 to TRBJ2-7; D is possibly TRBD2 (6 bases). In germline, CDR1 is MGHRA, CDR2 YSYEKL. V lost 3 bases, J lost 6 bases, and 12 bases lay in between. CDR3 length: 13 residues. CDR3 nucleotides: TGCGCCAGCAGCCACCTCACGGAGGGCGAGCAGTACTTC. Its protein is CASSHLTEGEQYF.

This clonotype has just a few counts. The chain couples TRBV5-1 to TRBJ1-2; D not certain. V shed 2 bases and J shed 3 bases, with 11 bases lying between them. Germline loops: CDR1 SGHRS, CDR2 YFSETQ. This CDR3 is 14 amino acids long. CDR3 residues: CASSFDSGDYGYTF. The CDR3 DNA is TGCGCCAGCAGCTTCGATTCCGGAGACTATGGCTACACCTTC.

There are a few counts of this clonotype. The V and J genes are TRBV5-1 and TRBJ1-6; TRBD1 matches at 7 bases. The trim removed 5 bases at V and 1 base at J, leaving 6 bases unmatched. The germline V gene encodes CDR1 SGHRS and CDR2 YFSETQ. The CDR3 has 16 amino acids. CDR3 protein: CASRETGRSYNSPLHF. The CDR3 nucleotides are TGCGCCAGCAGGGAGACAGGGCGGTCCTATAATTCACCCCTCCACTTT.

This chain connects TRBV5-1 to TRBJ2-5; 9 nucleotides match TRBD2. This CDR3 is built from 14 residues. Per germline, CDR1 SGHRS and CDR2 YFSETQ. The V gene end was trimmed by 7 bases and the J gene end by 4 bases; junction bases not matched to a gene: 8. CDR3 coding DNA: TGCGCCAGCGGAGGCGGGGGGGCAGGAGAGACCCAGTACTTC. The encoded protein is CASGGGGAGETQYF.

The J gene is TRBJ2-3, the V gene TRBV10-3; 8 positions agree with TRBD1. Germline V gives CDR1 ENHRY, CDR2 SYGVKD. There are 14 residues in the CDR3. Unmatched junction bases numbered 4, after V lost 3 bases and J lost 5 bases. The CDR3 loop reads CAISDRGRGDTQYF. The CDR3 nucleotides read TGTGCCATCAGTGACAGGGGGCGAGGAGATACGCAGTATTTT.

This clonotype was picked up a small number of times. The chain uses TRBV5-1 and TRBJ2-5; a weak D match, TRBD2 (6 bases). The CDR3 is 13 amino acids. The germline gives CDR1 SGHRS, CDR2 YFSETQ. V was pared by 10 bases and J by 1 base, with 14 bases between. As DNA, the CDR3 is TGCGCCTCCCTGGAGGGACCCCAAGAGACCCAGTACTTC. Its translation: CASLEGPQETQYF.

The V and J genes are TRBV19 and TRBJ1-1, with 7 bases lining up with TRBD1. Germline CDR1 is LNHDA and CDR2 is SQIVND (reference sequence). V shed 8 bases, J shed 5 bases, and the junction held 8 bases outside the gene matches. This CDR3 has 13 amino acids. CDR3 residues: CASHPGGGTEAFF. CDR3 nucleotide sequence: TGTGCCAGTCATCCAGGGGGGGGGACTGAAGCTTTCTTT.

In its sample, this clonotype was seen a few times. V and J are TRBV7-2 and TRBJ2-2, with TRBD1 identical over 9 bases. J lost 4 bases, V lost 1 base, and 4 bases had no gene match. In germline, CDR1 is SGHTA, CDR2 FQGNSA. CDR3 size: 16 residues. CDR3 nucleotides: TGTGCCAGCAGCTTAGGGGGACAGGGAATCACCGGGGAGCTGTTTTTT. Encoded protein: CASSLGGQGITGELFF.

This clonotype was detected many times. The CDR3 DNA reads TGCGCCAGCGCTCCTAGCGCCCCAGGCACAGATACGCAGTATTTT. Its translation is CASAPSAPGTDTQYF. The chain recombines TRBV4-1 with TRBJ2-3, with a tentative D call TRBD2 (6 bases). CDR3 length: 15 amino acids. Germline V gene sequence: CDR1 MGHRA, CDR2 YSYEKL. V shed 8 bases and J shed 1 base, with 16 bases lying between them.

This clonotype was counted once. The rearrangement links TRBV11-2 to TRBJ2-7; 9 nucleotides align to TRBD2. This CDR3 has 14 residues. CDR1 SGHAT and CDR2 FQNNGV come from the germline V gene. The trim removed 0 bases at V and 7 bases at J, leaving 4 bases unmatched. The CDR3 sequence: CASSLDWLAGEQYF. CDR3 bases: TGTGCCAGCAGCTTAGATTGGCTAGCGGGGGAGCAGTACTTC.

This clonotype was seen ten or more times. V is TRBV10-3 and J is TRBJ2-1, with D perhaps TRBD2 (6 bases). V was shortened by 1 base and J by 7 bases, with 11 bases between the two germline ends. Germline-derived CDR1 and CDR2 are ENHRY and SYGVKD. The CDR3 length is 14 residues. CDR3 in DNA: TGTGCCATCAGTGAGTTCGCGGGGCAGAATGAGCAGTTCTTC. Translating gives CAISEFAGQNEQFF.

V is TRBV12-3 or TRBV12-4 and J is TRBJ1-1; D may be TRBD1 (5 bases). The V end lost 1 base, the J end lost 5 bases, and 14 bases lay between the germline ends. This CDR3 has 15 residues. CDR3 residues: CASSLVLAGKTEAFF. The DNA of the CDR3 is TGTGCCAGCAGTTTAGTACTCGCAGGGAAAACTGAAGCTTTCTTT.

The chain employs TRBV4-2 and TRBJ2-2; the D gene is possibly TRBD1 (5 bases). Germline V lookup: CDR1 LGHNA, CDR2 YNFKEQ. The CDR3 has 14 amino acids. Trimming cost V 5 bases and J 6 bases, with 13 bases left between them. The CDR3 here is CASSTLGQPGELFF. The CDR3 DNA reads TGTGCCAGCAGCACCCTTGGACAACCCGGGGAGCTGTTTTTT.

The V gene is TRBV5-1, the J gene TRBJ1-1; 9 positions match TRBD1. The CDR3 sequence is 13 residues long. V lost 0 bases to trimming and J lost 8 bases; unmatched junction nucleotides: 2. Germline V gene data show CDR1 as SGHRS and CDR2 as YFSETQ. CDR3 coding DNA: TGCGCCAGCAGCTTGGGACAGGGGGAAGAAGCTTTCTTT. Its protein is CASSLGQGEEAFF.

This clonotype has only a few counts. The chain links TRBV7-9 to TRBJ2-5, with 8 bases identical to TRBD2. Trimming removed 5 bases from V and 4 bases from J; junction bases left unmatched: 9. From germline, CDR1 is SEHNR and CDR2 FQNEAQ (reference sequence). CDR3 length: 15 amino acids. In DNA form, the CDR3 reads TGTGCCAGCAGCCCTCGGGGAGCGGGAGCAGAGACCCAGTACTTC. This encodes CASSPRGAGAETQYF.

This clonotype was counted many times. This chain connects TRBV5-6 to TRBJ1-5; 8 bases fit TRBD1. This CDR3 comprises 14 residues. Germline CDR1 SGHDT, CDR2 YYEEEE. With 5 bases clipped from V and 2 bases from J, the junction kept 3 bases outside the gene matches. The CDR3 is CASSWGQGNQPQHF. In DNA, the CDR3 is TGTGCCAGCAGTTGGGGACAGGGCAATCAGCCCCAGCATTTT.

V is TRBV20-1 and J is TRBJ2-3; 9 bases agree with TRBD2. The CDR3 covers 16 residues. Per germline, CDR1 DFQATT and CDR2 SNEGSKA (reference sequence). The junction had 8 bases not matched to a gene; V was cut back by 0 bases and J by 4 bases. For the CDR3, the DNA is TGCAGTGCTAGAGATTTGGCTAGCGGGGCCCCAGATACGCAGTATTTT. Translation gives CSARDLASGAPDTQYF.

This clonotype was found many times. The rearrangement joins TRBV5-1 to TRBJ2-1, with a possible D match to TRBD1 (5 bases). V was clipped by 0 bases and J by 3 bases, with 13 bases between them. Germline V gene lookup returns CDR1 SGHRS and CDR2 YFSETQ. The CDR3 runs 16 residues. The CDR3, as DNA: TGCGCCAGCAGCTTGGGAGCCCAGGGTCTCTACAATGAGCAGTTCTTC. Protein sequence: CASSLGAQGLYNEQFF.

In its sample, this clonotype was seen a few times. The CDR3 is CSAVGHSTDTQYF. Here the CDR3 DNA reads TGCAGTGCCGTCGGCCACAGCACAGATACGCAGTATTTT. The V call is TRBV20-1, the J call TRBJ2-3, with D hard to call. Germline lookup yields CDR1 DFQATT and CDR2 SNEGSKA (reference sequence). This CDR3 is built from 13 residues. Deletions cut 6 bases from V and 0 bases from J, with 10 bases between.

This chain connects TRBV12-3 or TRBV12-4 to TRBJ2-3, with 11 bases lining up with TRBD2. V trimming: 5 bases; J trimming: 5 bases; junction bases outside the gene matches: 3. The CDR3 has 14 residues. The CDR3 is CASSLLAGGDTQYF. In nucleotides, the CDR3 is TGTGCCAGCAGTCTGCTAGCGGGGGGAGATACGCAGTATTTT.

This sequence joins TRBV20-1 and TRBJ2-7; 9 positions match TRBD1. The CDR3 is made up of 14 amino acids. J gave up 5 bases and V 5 bases, and 10 bases lay outside the gene matches. Germline loops: CDR1 DFQATT, CDR2 SNEGSKA (reference sequence). The CDR3 spells CSASPGTGPHEQYF. CDR3 bases: TGCAGTGCTTCCCCCGGGACAGGGCCCCACGAGCAGTACTTC.